A selection of T cell receptor beta chains follows, all from one sample in a study of blood T cells in healthy people across ages. Each CDR3 protein is one row after TCRdb ran MiXCR on the 5' RACE reads. The table has some 760,000 distinct CDR3 sequences, around a quarter seen once; the top ten hold more than 8.5%. These data were likewise used in another study, on T cells of mothers and their children.

The sequenced sample was blood. These receptors came from a boy aged 10-17 years in good health. Each CDR3 is given with its conserved first and last residue. The order of the fields is CDR3 length, V gene, clone size, D gene, J gene, CDR3 protein, CDR3 DNA. A D gene is named only where the DNA matches it firmly. Some rows have no size entry. The others give once, few or many, or a class for an expanded clone.

14	TRBV9	few	-	TRBJ2-5	CASSVDWDQETQYF	TGTGCCAGCAGCGTAGACTGGGACCAAGAGACCCAGTACTTC
14	TRBV4-2	-	-	TRBJ2-5	CASSQRDGSYEQCF	TGTGCCAGCAGCCAAAGGGACGGCTCCTACGAGCAGTGCTTC
21	TRBV5-3	-	TRBD2	TRBJ2-1	CAGLRTDGGLAGPGLDNEQFF	TGTGCCGGACTAAGGACGGACGGGGGACTAGCGGGACCGGGTCTGGACAATGAGCAGTTCTTC
14	TRBV6-2/TRBV6-3	-	-	TRBJ2-5	CASRGGVDQETQYF	TGTGCCAGCAGGGGCGGGGTCGACCAAGAGACCCAGTACTTC
12	TRBV12-3/TRBV12-4	-	-	TRBJ1-1	CASSIVPTEAFF	TGTGCCAGCAGCATTGTCCCAACTGAAGCTTTCTTT
13	TRBV21-1	few	-	TRBJ2-5	CATLSMGGQTQYF	TGTGCCACCCTATCGATGGGGGGACAGACCCAGTACTTC
16	TRBV27	-	TRBD2	TRBJ2-3	CASRGRLAGVSDTQYF	TGTGCCAGCAGGGGCAGACTAGCGGGAGTTTCAGATACGCAGTATTTT
13	TRBV7-9	few	-	TRBJ2-7	CATAGALSYEQYF	TGTGCCACAGCCGGGGCCCTCTCCTACGAGCAGTACTTC
15	TRBV7-2	few	TRBD1	TRBJ2-1	CASSSTGTGYNEQFF	TGTGCCAGCAGCTCCACCGGGACAGGGTACAATGAGCAGTTCTTC
15	TRBV20-1	-	TRBD1	TRBJ2-7	CSARDGRQGAYEQYF	TGCAGTGCTAGAGATGGGAGACAGGGAGCCTACGAGCAGTACTTC
11	TRBV12-3/TRBV12-4	few	-	TRBJ2-1	CASSALNEQFF	TGTGCCAGTAGCGCACTGAATGAGCAGTTCTTC
14	TRBV5-1	few	-	TRBJ2-7	CASSLVQGTYEQYF	TGCGCCAGCAGCTTGGTTCAGGGAACCTACGAGCAGTACTTC
15	TRBV6-6	few	TRBD1	TRBJ1-2	CASSTWTGVDYGYTF	TGTGCCAGCAGTACCTGGACAGGGGTGGACTATGGCTACACCTTC
11	TRBV20-1	-	-	TRBJ2-5	CSAGYRETQYF	TGCAGTGCAGGTTACCGGGAGACCCAGTACTTC
13	TRBV28	-	-	TRBJ2-5	CASSPYLQETQYF	TGTGCCAGCAGCCCTTATTTACAAGAGACCCAGTACTTC
15	TRBV20-1	few	-	TRBJ1-4	CSAPSAGTTNEKLFF	TGCAGTGCCCCTTCGGCGGGGACAACTAATGAAAAACTGTTTTTT
14	TRBV15	few	-	TRBJ1-2	CATSRDRQVVGYTF	TGTGCCACCAGCAGAGATCGGCAGGTGGTTGGCTACACCTTC
14	TRBV18	few	-	TRBJ1-4	CATRFGAALEKLFF	TGTGCCACCAGGTTCGGGGCAGCTCTTGAAAAACTGTTTTTT